The rows below give T cell receptor beta chains drawn from one sample of a study of T-cell memory formation after mild COVID-19. One entry per CDR3 protein, called by TCRdb with MiXCR from the 5' RACE reads. The repertoire has 44,000 or so distinct CDR3 sequences, 8% to 10% of them found once; the top ten carry approximately 12%. The sequenced material came from PBMCs or a T cell subset sorted from them (not recorded which). These TCRs come from an adult woman who had mild COVID-19 (a few samples of this study predate the infection). Cell type and time point are not known. The CDR3 runs from the conserved cysteine through the conserved F or W. The D gene is left open where the match is weak. Clone size appears in some rows only: once, few, many, or a class for an expanded clone.

-	-	TRBV12-3/TRBV12-4	TRBJ1-1	CASSIEGYLGAFF	TGTGCCAGCAGTATCGAAGGGTATCTGGGAGCTTTCTTT
TRBD1	-	TRBV30	TRBJ2-2	CAWGGQGYTGELFF	TGTGCCTGGGGGGGACAGGGATACACCGGGGAGCTGTTTTTT
-	-	TRBV9	TRBJ1-3	CASSENTIYF	TGTGCCAGCAGCGAAAACACCATATATTTT
-	many	TRBV29-1	TRBJ2-4	CSVGQALAKNIQYF	TGCAGCGTTGGACAGGCTCTAGCCAAAAACATTCAGTACTTC
TRBD1	many	TRBV7-2	TRBJ2-1	CASSAWDRGISNEQFF	TGTGCCAGCAGCGCGTGGGACAGGGGCATTTCCAATGAGCAGTTCTTC
-	-	TRBV7-9	TRBJ2-3	CASSLVQPDTQYF	TGTGCCAGCAGCTTAGTTCAGCCAGATACGCAGTATTTT
-	-	TRBV7-9	TRBJ1-1	CASSPSIEAFF	TGTGCCAGCAGCCCCTCGATTGAAGCTTTCTTT
TRBD2	few	TRBV5-1	TRBJ2-7	CASSPGTSGAISPYEQYF	TGCGCCAGCAGCCCCGGGACTAGCGGGGCCATCTCCCCGTACGAGCAGTACTTC
-	many	TRBV5-6	TRBJ2-1	CASSLGGGSRGEQFF	TGTGCCAGCAGCTTGGGGGGAGGTTCGAGAGGTGAGCAGTTCTTC
-	few	TRBV19	TRBJ2-1	CASSRGLTDYNEQFF	TGTGCCAGTAGTAGAGGACTTACAGACTACAATGAGCAGTTCTTC
TRBD2	many	TRBV10-3	TRBJ2-1	CAITGTSGVSYNEQFF	TGTGCCATCACCGGGACTAGCGGGGTCTCCTACAATGAGCAGTTCTTC
TRBD1	many	TRBV2	TRBJ1-4	CASSDSGQRHEKLFF	TGTGCCAGCAGTGACTCGGGACAGAGGCATGAAAAACTGTTTTTT
TRBD1	-	TRBV12-3/TRBV12-4	TRBJ1-2	CASSPDREWGYTF	TGTGCCAGCAGTCCTGACAGGGAGTGGGGCTACACCTTC
-	many	TRBV29-1	TRBJ2-1	CSVESPRARTGEQFF	TGCAGCGTTGAATCCCCCCGCGCCCGCACGGGTGAGCAGTTCTTC
-	few	TRBV18	TRBJ1-2	CASSPSGYGYTF	TGTGCCAGCTCACCATCAGGCTATGGCTACACCTTC
-	few	TRBV24-1	TRBJ2-1	CATSDAGGNEQFF	TGTGCCACCAGTGATGCCGGGGGCAATGAGCAGTTCTTC
-	-	TRBV7-9	TRBJ1-6	CASSRGINSPLHF	TGTGCCAGCAGCAGGGGAATTAATTCACCCCTCCACTTT
TRBD2	-	TRBV5-1	TRBJ2-5	CASSLWTSGGGRETQYF	TGCGCCAGCAGCCTATGGACTAGCGGGGGTGGAAGAGAGACCCAGTACTTC
TRBD1	-	TRBV15	TRBJ2-1	CATSRTGDLYNEQFF	TGTGCCACCAGCAGAACAGGGGATTTGTACAATGAGCAGTTCTTC
-	few	TRBV29-1	TRBJ1-2	CSVELNYGYTF	TGCAGCGTTGAGCTGAACTATGGCTACACCTTC
-	few	TRBV7-2	TRBJ1-5	CASSSRGDQPQHF	TGTGCCAGCAGCTCCCGAGGGGATCAGCCCCAGCATTTT
-	medium-sized	TRBV6-5	TRBJ2-1	CASSSPAGNYNEQFF	TGTGCCAGCAGTTCCCCTGCCGGGAACTACAATGAGCAGTTCTTC
TRBD2	many	TRBV20-1	TRBJ2-1	CSARDPTSGGNEQFF	TGCAGTGCTAGAGATCCGACTAGCGGGGGGAATGAGCAGTTCTTC
TRBD2	-	TRBV3-1	TRBJ2-1	CASSHILTSGRAMNEQFF	TGTGCCAGCAGCCACATATTGACTAGCGGGAGGGCCATGAATGAGCAGTTCTTC
TRBD1	many	TRBV7-2	TRBJ2-6	CASSAGTGLSGANVLTF	TGTGCCAGCAGCGCCGGGACAGGCCTCTCTGGGGCCAACGTCCTGACTTTC
-	-	TRBV3-1	TRBJ1-2	CASSLRVSLNPDYGYTF	TGTGCCAGCAGCCTCCGGGTTAGCCTAAACCCCGACTATGGCTACACCTTC
-	few	TRBV6-5	TRBJ2-6	CASSYRGVGGANVLTF	TGTGCCAGCAGTTACAGAGGGGTCGGGGGGGCCAACGTCCTGACTTTC
-	few	TRBV20-1	TRBJ1-2	CSARRPGTSPYGYTF	TGCAGTGCGCGTAGGCCGGGAACATCACCCTATGGCTACACCTTC
-	few	TRBV21-1	TRBJ2-1	CASSRTPGLAGGVPNEQFF	TGTGCCAGCAGCAGAACCCCAGGACTAGCGGGGGGTGTACCTAATGAGCAGTTCTTC
TRBD2	many	TRBV12-3/TRBV12-4	TRBJ2-1	CASRTSGNNEQFF	TGTGCCAGCCGGACTAGCGGGAACAATGAGCAGTTCTTC
TRBD1	many	TRBV7-2	TRBJ1-6	CASSFRQGAGSPLHF	TGTGCCAGCAGCTTCCGACAGGGGGCTGGGTCACCCCTCCACTTT
-	many	TRBV24-1	TRBJ2-3	CATSAPNREYTDTQYF	TGTGCCACCAGCGCGCCGAACAGGGAATACACAGATACGCAGTATTTT
TRBD1	-	TRBV3-1	TRBJ1-1	CASSQARTGYTEAFF	TGTGCCAGCAGCCAAGCGAGGACAGGGTACACTGAAGCTTTCTTT
TRBD2	many	TRBV10-3	TRBJ2-5	CAIKPGLAGETQYF	TGTGCCATCAAACCGGGACTAGCGGGAGAGACCCAGTACTTC
-	-	TRBV5-4	TRBJ2-5	CASSFRAEQETQYF	TGTGCCAGCAGCTTCAGAGCGGAGCAAGAGACCCAGTACTTC
-	many	TRBV20-1	TRBJ2-3	CSAIRGSTDTQYF	TGCAGTGCTATCCGTGGCAGCACAGATACGCAGTATTTT
-	-	TRBV5-6	TRBJ2-7	CASSYQGYEQYF	TGTGCCAGCAGTTACCAGGGGTACGAGCAGTACTTC
TRBD1	many	TRBV5-1	TRBJ2-5	CASSPSPGTGGETQYF	TGCGCCAGCAGCCCAAGTCCCGGGACAGGGGGCGAGACCCAGTACTTC
-	few	TRBV19	TRBJ1-2	CAWGNYTF	TGTGCGTGGGGGAACTACACCTTC
-	-	TRBV7-2	TRBJ2-7	CASSLDPPPYEQYF	TGTGCCAGCAGCTTAGATCCGCCCCCCTACGAGCAGTACTTC
-	many	TRBV7-3	TRBJ2-1	CASSLTLSPSGEQFF	TGTGCCAGCAGCTTAACGTTAAGTCCCTCGGGTGAGCAGTTCTTC
-	-	TRBV5-6	TRBJ2-1	CASSRSKVAIYNEQFF	TGTGCCAGCAGCCGCAGTAAGGTAGCGATATACAATGAGCAGTTCTTC
-	-	TRBV4-2	TRBJ1-2	CASSQRGWGHRDYGYTF	TGTGCCAGCTCTCAAAGAGGGTGGGGACATCGGGACTATGGCTACACCTTC
TRBD1	-	TRBV4-2	TRBJ1-5	CASSHIGQGGDQPQHF	TGTGCCAGCAGCCACATCGGACAGGGGGGGGATCAGCCCCAGCATTTT
TRBD1	-	TRBV6-5	TRBJ1-2	CASRQGDYGYTF	TGTGCCAGCAGACAGGGGGACTATGGCTACACCTTC